Following are 3 T cell receptor beta chains from one sample sequenced in a study of vaccination effects on CD4 cells after COVID-19 (dated by TCRdb to 2021 to 2024). To identify antigen-specific CD4+ T cell clonotypes by their expansion, the ViraFEST assay first stimulated PBMC with viral peptide pools and then applied TCR sequencing. After around 11 days of culture, CD4+ T cells were isolated with the EasySep CD4+ T cell isolation kit. Negative nucleocapsid antibody results before and after vaccination confirmed that the healthy vaccine recipients had no prior SARS-CoV-2 infection. These receptors' antigens are unknown. The library was built by means of the immunoSEQ multiplex PCR assay. TCRdb retrieved this table from immuneACCESS and kept in-frame rearrangements only. Not all clones are present; in checked studies, unresolved V genes account for under half, and no reason is known for the remainder. This sample is represented by about 68,000 clones; about 80% of them were singletons. The ten most abundant clones make up 10% to 15% of the sample.

The material sequenced was CD4+ T cells from PBMCs cultured with SARS-CoV-2 spike peptides, taken before COVID-19 vaccination. The cell subset or site label, read with the paper, signifies: SARS-CoV-2 spike overlapping peptide pool stimulation. These receptors were obtained from a human donor who received a COVID-19 vaccine.

By share of the sample, this clone is large (0.1 to 1%). This chain joins TRBV28 and TRBJ1-1; D is unclear. Germline CDR1 MDHEN, CDR2 SYDVKM. This CDR3 region has 13 residues. The V gene lost 2 bases and the J gene lost 10 bases, with 14 bases spanning the gap. The CDR3 protein is CASSLEAGGLAFF. DNA for the CDR3: TGTGCCAGCAGTTTAGAGGCAGGCGGCCTAGCTTTCTTT.

The chain recombines TRBV28 with TRBJ2-7; D unresolved. Germline CDR1 is MDHEN and CDR2 is SYDVKM. CDR3 length: 14 residues. Trimming cost V 8 bases and J 0 bases, with 14 bases left between them. The CDR3 is CASVPRSPSYEQYV. The DNA of the CDR3 is TGTGCCAGCGTTCCTCGGAGCCCCTCCTACGAGCAGTACGTC.

The V and J genes are TRBV18 and TRBJ2-4, with a possible D match to TRBD1 (5 bases). Per the germline V gene, CDR1 is KGHSH and CDR2 is LQKENI. The CDR3 has 15 amino acids. Trimming took 1 base from V and 4 from J, leaving 11 bases between them. The CDR3 DNA is TGTGCCAGCTCACCACAGCTGGCAGGGAAAAACATTCAGTACTTC. This encodes CASSPQLAGKNIQYF.